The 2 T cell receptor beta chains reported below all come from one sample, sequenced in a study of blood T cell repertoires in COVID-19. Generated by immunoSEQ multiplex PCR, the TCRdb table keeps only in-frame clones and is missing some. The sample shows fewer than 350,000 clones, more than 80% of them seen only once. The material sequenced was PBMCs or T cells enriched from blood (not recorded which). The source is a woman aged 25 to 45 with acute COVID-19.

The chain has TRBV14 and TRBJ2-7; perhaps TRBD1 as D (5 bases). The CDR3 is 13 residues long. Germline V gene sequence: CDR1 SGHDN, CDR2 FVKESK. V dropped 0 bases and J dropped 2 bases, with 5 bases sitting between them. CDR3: CASSQETAYEQYF. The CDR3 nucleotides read TGTGCCAGCAGCCAAGAGACAGCCTACGAGCAGTACTTC.

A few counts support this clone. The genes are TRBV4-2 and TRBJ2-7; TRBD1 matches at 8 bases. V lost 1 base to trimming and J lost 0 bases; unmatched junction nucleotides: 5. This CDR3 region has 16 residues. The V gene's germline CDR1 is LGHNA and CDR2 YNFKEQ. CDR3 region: CASSQVGGQGSYEQYF. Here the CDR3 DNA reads TGTGCCAGCAGCCAAGTCGGAGGACAGGGCTCCTACGAGCAGTACTTC.